Each of the 3 T cell receptor beta chains below was sequenced from the same sample in a study of Ad26.COV2.S vaccination and SARS-CoV-2 variants. Produced via immunoSEQ multiplex PCR; TCRdb's table is partial and in-frame only. The table lists over 400,000 clones, nearly 90% of them singletons, with about 2.4% in the top ten. Treatment here: about 20 received Ad26.COV2.S at low or high dose, single or two shots; about 5 received placebo; per-sample allocation not given. After the first vaccine or placebo injection, samples were drawn on day 63. The specimen comprised peripheral blood, sampled in a trial of Ad26.COV2.S vaccine versus placebo. The receptor source for this set is a person between 18 and 60 years old who received the Ad26.COV2.S COVID-19 vaccine or a placebo.

This rearrangement joins TRBV6-6 to TRBJ2-4, with 8 nucleotides matching TRBD2. This CDR3 is 16 amino acids long. V trimming: 5 bases; J trimming: 0 bases; junction bases outside the gene matches: 6. CDR1 MNHNY and CDR2 SVGAGI come from the germline V gene (reference sequence). CDR3 amino acids: CASSPRGGEAKNIQYF. CDR3 DNA sequence: TGTGCCAGCAGTCCCCGGGGGGGCGAAGCCAAAAACATTCAGTACTTC.

This clone appeared once. V usage is TRBV28 and J usage is TRBJ2-5; no reliable D call. The V and J ends lost 3 bases and 0 bases respectively, with 8 bases between them. Germline-derived CDR1 and CDR2 are MDHEN and SYDVKM. The CDR3 extends over 14 amino acids. The CDR3 coding sequence is TGTGCCAGCAGTTTGCCAGGCTACCAAGAGACCCAGTACTTC. Translation: CASSLPGYQETQYF.

This chain joins TRBV15 and TRBJ2-7; D is possibly TRBD2 (6 bases). This CDR3 contains 14 residues. V was shortened by 0 bases and J by 3 bases, with 9 bases between the two germline ends. CDR1 and CDR2 from the germline V gene are LNHNV and YYDKDF (reference sequence). CDR3 nucleotides: TGTGCCACCAGCAGAGATTACGGGGGCTACGAGCAGTACGTC. Translating gives CATSRDYGGYEQYV.